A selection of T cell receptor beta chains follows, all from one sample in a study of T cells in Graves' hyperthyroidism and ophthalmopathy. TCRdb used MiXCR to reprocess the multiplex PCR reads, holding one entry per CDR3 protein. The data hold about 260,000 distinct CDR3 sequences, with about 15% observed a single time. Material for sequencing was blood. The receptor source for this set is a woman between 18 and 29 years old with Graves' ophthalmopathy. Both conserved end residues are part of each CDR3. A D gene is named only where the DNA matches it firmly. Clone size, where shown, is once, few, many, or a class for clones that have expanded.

CASMTASRSYEQYF | TGTGCCAGCATGACAGCGTCGCGCTCCTACGAGCAGTACTTC | NA | TRBV27 | many | TRBJ2-7
CASSLPERAANTGELFF | TGTGCCAGCAGCCTCCCCGAGAGGGCAGCCAACACCGGGGAGCTGTTTTTT | NA | TRBV7-9 | many | TRBJ2-2
CASSQDFQNPADTQYF | TGTGCCAGCAGCCAAGATTTTCAAAACCCCGCAGATACGCAGTATTTT | NA | TRBV4-2 | many | TRBJ2-3
CSASPGHTF | TGCAGTGCGAGTCCGGGACACACCTTC | NA | TRBV20-1 | many | TRBJ1-2
CASRDSNQPQHF | TGTGCCAGCAGGGATAGCAATCAGCCCCAGCATTTT | NA | TRBV2 | many | TRBJ1-5
CASSQETLTSGSYEQYF | TGTGCCAGCAGCCAAGAAACCCTAACTAGCGGGAGCTACGAGCAGTACTTC | TRBD2 | TRBV4-2 | few | TRBJ2-7
CASRGDGIGTSGETQYF | TGTGCCAGCAGGGGCGATGGGATAGGGACGTCAGGGGAGACCCAGTACTTC | NA | TRBV28 | many | TRBJ2-5
CASSSTGTMNTEAFF | TGTGCCAGCAGTTCGACAGGCACCATGAACACTGAAGCTTTCTTT | NA | TRBV6-5 | NA | TRBJ1-1
CASSPTSGGAGTDTQYF | TGTGCCAGCAGTCCGACTAGCGGGGGGGCAGGCACAGATACGCAGTATTTT | TRBD2 | TRBV5-5 | many | TRBJ2-3
CASSPGDGGQAFF | TGTGCCAGCAGCCCGGGGGACGGGGGTCAAGCTTTCTTT | NA | TRBV6-4 | many | TRBJ1-1
CASSLLDPSGSSYEQYF | TGTGCCAGCAGTTTATTGGACCCTAGCGGAAGCTCCTACGAGCAGTACTTC | TRBD2 | TRBV27 | many | TRBJ2-7
CASSQAWLSYEQYF | TGTGCCAGCAGCCAAGCCTGGCTTTCCTACGAGCAGTACTTC | NA | TRBV4-2 | many | TRBJ2-7
CASSSLGVHYGYTF | TGTGCCAGCAGTTCTCTCGGGGTTCACTATGGCTACACCTTC | NA | TRBV11-3 | NA | TRBJ1-2
CSAAGRGNGYTF | TGCAGTGCAGCCGGGAGAGGCAATGGCTACACCTTC | NA | TRBV20-1 | many | TRBJ1-2